One sample yielded the 29 T cell receptor beta chains listed below, sequenced in a study of blood T cell repertoires in COVID-19. Only in-frame clones appear in the TCRdb table, and some are missing; sequencing was by immunoSEQ multiplex PCR. Altogether some 200,000 clones are present, around 80% being singletons, with the ten largest covering approximately 15%. The sequencing sample was made of PBMCs or T cells enriched from blood (not recorded which). Receptors were obtained from a woman aged 45-65 years who had recovered from COVID-19.

The chain couples TRBV5-1 to TRBJ2-3; no clear D gene. This CDR3 has 14 amino acids. The germline V gene has CDR1 SGHRS and CDR2 YFSETQ. Trimming took 2 bases from V and 1 from J, leaving 8 bases between them. CDR3 coding DNA: TGCGCCAGCAGCTTCGCGGATGGCACAGATACGCAGTATTTT. The encoded protein is CASSFADGTDTQYF.

This chain connects TRBV7-9 to TRBJ1-2, with D possibly TRBD1 on 5 matching bases. Germline CDR1 reads SEHNR; CDR2 reads FQNEAQ (reference sequence). The CDR3 has 15 residues. V dropped 5 bases and J dropped 4 bases, with 17 bases sitting between them. The CDR3 is CASSPQGRVGYGYTF. The CDR3 nucleotides read TGTGCCAGCAGCCCTCAGGGTAGGGTCGGCTATGGCTACACCTTC. The full variable domain, completed using reference TRBV7-9 and TRBJ1-2, is DTGVSQNPRHKITKRGQNVTFRCDPISEHNRLYWYRQTLGQGPEFLTYFQNEAQLEKSRLLSDRFSAERPKGSFSTLEIQRTEQGDSAMYLCASSPQGRVGYGYTFGSGTRLTVV.

This clone was picked up a small number of times. V is TRBV11-1 and J is TRBJ1-1; 11 bases agree with TRBD1. CDR3 length: 15 residues. Germline V gives CDR1 SGHAT, CDR2 FQDESV (reference sequence). J gave up 1 base and V 3 bases, and 1 base lay outside the gene matches. This chain's CDR3 is CASSFGQGANTEAFF. Here the CDR3 DNA reads TGTGCCAGCAGCTTTGGACAGGGGGCGAACACTGAAGCTTTCTTT. The whole variable domain, remainder taken from reference TRBV11-1 and TRBJ1-1, is EAEVAQSPRYKITEKSQAVAFWCDPISGHATLYWYRQILGQGPELLVQFQDESVVDDSQLPKDRFSAERLKGVDSTLKIQPAELGDSAMYLCASSFGQGANTEAFFGQGTRLTVV.

A word on this clone: This specimen includes other DNA sequences encoding the same CDR3. The chain combines TRBV5-1 with TRBJ2-3; 10 positions agree with TRBD2. Germline V CDR1 and CDR2: SGHRS, YFSETQ. The CDR3 has 15 residues. V lost 4 bases, J lost 1 base, and 3 bases stayed unmatched. CDR3 coding DNA: TGCGCCAGCAGCCCCGGGACTAGCGGCACAGATACGCAGTATTTT. It codes for CASSPGTSGTDTQYF. The whole variable domain, filled in from reference TRBV5-1 and TRBJ2-3, reads KAGVTQTPRYLIKTRGQQVTLSCSPISGHRSVSWYQQTPGQGLQFLFEYFSETQRNKGNFPGRFSGRQFSNSRSEMNVSTLELGDSALYLCASSPGTSGTDTQYFGPGTRLTVL.

This clone was recorded only once. This chain links TRBV10-3 with TRBJ2-1; TRBD2 agrees at 7 bases. This CDR3 is 19 amino acids long. J lost 6 bases, V lost 4 bases, and 21 bases had no gene match. Germline CDR1 is ENHRY and CDR2 is SYGVKD. The DNA for the CDR3 is TGTGCCATCAGTGGTCCGGGTGGCGTCGAGCGGGAAAAGGGCAATGAGCAGTTCTTC. Translated, it gives CAISGPGGVEREKGNEQFF.

As to this clone: At one end, the junction sequence differs from germline, possibly due to a read error. V gene TRBV6-1 combines with J gene TRBJ2-5, with a weak D call TRBD2 (6 bases). The length of the CDR3 is 14 residues. Per the germline V gene, CDR1 is MNHNS and CDR2 is SASEGT. DNA of the CDR3: TGTGCCAACAGTGAAAGAGGGACTCCGGGGACCCAGTACTTC. Its protein is CANSERGTPGTQYF.

This sequence joins TRBV5-6 and TRBJ2-3; 12 bases fit TRBD2. The V gene's germline CDR1 is SGHDT and CDR2 YYEEEE. Trimming cost V 3 bases and J 8 bases; bases outside gene matches: 10. The CDR3 length is 16 residues. CDR3 loop: CASSSTRLAGAPTQYF. The CDR3 DNA reads TGTGCCAGCAGCTCCACAAGACTAGCGGGAGCCCCTACGCAGTATTTT. The full variable domain, its missing parts supplied by reference TRBV5-6 and TRBJ2-3, is DAGVTQSPTHLIKTRGQQVTLRCSPKSGHDTVSWYQQALGQGPQFIFQYYEEEERQRGNFPDRFSGHQFPNYSSELNVNALLLGDSALYLCASSSTRLAGAPTQYFGPGTRLTVL.

The genes are TRBV5-6 and TRBJ1-5, with a weak D call TRBD1 (5 bases). The germline V and J ends were trimmed by 3 bases and 5 bases, with 12 bases remaining between them. CDR1 is SGHDT, CDR2 YYEEEE, per germline. This CDR3 is built from 14 residues. CDR3 residues: CASSWGVIDQPQHF. The DNA of the CDR3 is TGTGCCAGCAGCTGGGGGGTGATAGATCAGCCCCAGCATTTT.

This clone was seen more than once but under ten times. J is TRBJ2-1 and V is TRBV5-4, with D hard to call. V lost 4 bases to trimming and J lost 6 bases, with 11 bases between them. Per the germline V gene, CDR1 is SGHNT and CDR2 is YYREEE (reference sequence). The CDR3 length is 13 residues. The CDR3 nucleotides are TGTGCCAGCAGCCCATCACAGACCAATGAGCAGTTCTTC. It codes for CASSPSQTNEQFF.

The chain joins TRBV29-1 to TRBJ2-3, with a weak D call TRBD2 (6 bases). The V end was cut by 6 bases, the J end by 0 bases, with 13 bases between. The CDR3 length is 14 residues. Germline V gene lookup returns CDR1 SQVTM and CDR2 ANQGSEA. The CDR3 loop reads CSVLSGFSTDTQYF. The CDR3 bases are TGCAGCGTCCTTAGCGGATTTAGCACAGATACGCAGTATTTT.

The chain has TRBV20-1 and TRBJ1-6; no clear D. The CDR3 loop spans 14 amino acids. Germline CDR1 DFQATT, CDR2 SNEGSKA (reference sequence). The V and J ends lost 3 bases and 3 bases respectively, with 9 bases between them. For the CDR3, the DNA is TGCAGTGCTAGTAGGCAGGACTATAATTCACCCCTCCACTTT. This encodes CSASRQDYNSPLHF.

The chain combines TRBV28 with TRBJ1-2, with D uncertain. Deletions cut 6 bases from V and 2 bases from J, with 4 bases between. The CDR3 covers 11 residues. CDR1 MDHEN and CDR2 SYDVKM come from the germline V gene. The CDR3 nucleotides read TGTGCCAGCAGCGGGAACTATGGCTACACCTTC. Protein product: CASSGNYGYTF.

The chain employs TRBV12-5 and TRBJ1-2; D gene unclear. The CDR3 contains 14 residues. The germline V gene has CDR1 LGHNT and CDR2 FRNRAP. V gave up 6 bases and J gave up 4 bases, with 15 bases separating them. CDR3 sequence (DNA): TGTGCTAGTGGGCCCCGGGAGAGCGGCTATGGCTACACCTTC. Translation gives CASGPRESGYGYTF.

V usage is TRBV2 and J usage is TRBJ2-3, with D unresolved. V was trimmed by 6 bases and J by 6 bases, leaving 10 bases between them. CDR3 size: 12 residues. CDR1 is SNHLY, CDR2 FYNNEI, per germline. DNA for the CDR3: TGTGCCAGCAGCGAGAAGCCGGATACGCAGTATTTT. It specifies CASSEKPDTQYF.

The CDR3 spells CASSWNTEAFF. The CDR3 DNA follows: TGTGCCAGTAGCTGGAACACTGAAGCTTTCTTT. This chain uses TRBV19 with TRBJ1-1; D gene ambiguous. The CDR3 consists of 11 residues. Germline values: CDR1 LNHDA, CDR2 SQIVND (reference sequence). V was cut by 6 bases and J by 1 base, with 3 bases left in between.

The CDR3 here is CASSEQLQETQYF. The CDR3 coding sequence is TGCGCCAGCAGTGAACAGCTACAAGAGACCCAGTACTTC. The rearrangement links TRBV10-1 to TRBJ2-5; D is uncertain. Germline-derived CDR1 and CDR2 are WNHNN and SYGVQD (reference sequence). V was clipped by 3 bases and J by 2 bases, with 7 bases between them. The CDR3 length is 13 residues.

This clone showed up many times. The chain links TRBV7-3 to TRBJ2-1, with 12 bases lining up with TRBD2. Per germline, CDR1 SGHTA and CDR2 FQGTGA. CDR3 length: 16 amino acids. J was trimmed by 1 base and V by 5 bases; bases with no gene match: 3. The CDR3 is CASSALAGGSYNEQFF. The DNA of the CDR3 is TGTGCCAGCAGCGCCCTAGCGGGAGGGTCCTACAATGAGCAGTTCTTC.

CDR3 in amino acids: CASSPRAGDENTQYF. The CDR3, as DNA: TGCGCCAGCAGCCCGCGGGCAGGTGACGAGAATACGCAGTATTTT. The chain has TRBV5-1 and TRBJ2-3, with D perhaps TRBD2 (5 bases). V lost 4 bases, J lost 7 bases, and 19 bases lay in between. This CDR3 is 15 amino acids long. Germline V gene lookup returns CDR1 SGHRS and CDR2 YFSETQ.

This chain joins TRBV7-2 and TRBJ1-1; no definite D call. The germline gives CDR1 SGHTA, CDR2 FQGNSA. Trimming shortened V by 1 base and J by 11 bases, and 14 bases separated the two germline ends. The CDR3 runs 13 residues. The CDR3 sequence: CASSLGVKRSAFF. Here the CDR3 DNA reads TGTGCCAGCAGCTTAGGGGTGAAGAGGTCGGCTTTCTTT.

The chain combines TRBV19 with TRBJ1-3, with D uncertain. The V and J ends lost 7 bases and 0 bases respectively, with 10 bases between them. CDR1 and CDR2 (germline): LNHDA, SQIVND (reference sequence). The CDR3 covers 14 residues. This chain's CDR3 is CASKPGSSGNTIYF. CDR3 bases: TGTGCCAGTAAACCCGGGAGCTCTGGAAACACCATATATTTT. The full variable domain, rest sourced from reference TRBV19 and TRBJ1-3, is DGGITQSPKYLFRKEGQNVTLSCEQNLNHDAMYWYRQDPGQGLRLIYYSQIVNDFQKGDIAEGYSVSREKKESFPLTVTSAQKNPTAFYLCASKPGSSGNTIYFGEGSWLTVV.

The chain has TRBV5-4 and TRBJ2-1; 7 bases are a match to TRBD2. The V and J ends lost 3 bases and 4 bases, in that order; junction bases with no gene match: 7. This CDR3 has 15 residues. Germline V gene sequence: CDR1 SGHNT, CDR2 YYREEE (reference sequence). CDR3 coding DNA: TGTGCCAGCAGCTCGGGGGGATTTGCGTACAATGAGCAGTTCTTC. This encodes CASSSGGFAYNEQFF.

V is TRBV7-2 and J is TRBJ2-1; 9 bases are a match to TRBD1. The CDR3 has 18 residues. V gave up 3 bases and J gave up 5 bases; unmatched junction bases: 14. Germline CDR1 and CDR2: SGHTA and FQGNSA. CDR3 protein: CASSLGQGRNPLHNEQFF. CDR3 sequence (DNA): TGTGCCAGCAGCTTGGGACAGGGTCGTAACCCTCTTCACAATGAGCAGTTCTTC. The entire variable domain, with the rest obtained from reference TRBV7-2 and TRBJ2-1, is as follows: GAGVSQSPSNKVTEKGKDVELRCDPISGHTALYWYRQSLGQGLEFLIYFQGNSAPDKSGLPSDRFSAERTGGSVSTLTIQRTQQEDSAVYLCASSLGQGRNPLHNEQFFGPGTRLTVL.

This clone was seen more than once but under ten times. This chain connects TRBV18 to TRBJ2-3; TRBD2 agrees at 10 bases. The CDR3 length is 19 residues. Germline V gene sequence: CDR1 KGHSH, CDR2 LQKENI. V gave up 2 bases and J gave up 6 bases; unmatched junction bases: 17. In DNA, the CDR3 is TGTGCCAGCTCACCAGACCCGGCCCGAGCGGGAGGGCCCTGGGATACGCAGTATTTT. It yields the protein CASSPDPARAGGPWDTQYF.

V is TRBV28 and J is TRBJ1-2, with 10 bases identical to TRBD1. Germline V gene sequence: CDR1 MDHEN, CDR2 SYDVKM. V trimming: 5 bases; J trimming: 5 bases; junction bases outside the gene matches: 11. CDR3 length: 16 amino acids. The CDR3 DNA reads TGTGCCAGCAGTGCCCTTGGGGGACAGGGGTGGTATGGCTACACCTTC. Encoded protein: CASSALGGQGWYGYTF.

The CDR3 DNA sequence: TGTGCCAGCTCTCCTAGCGGAAACACAGATACGCAGTATTTT. Its protein is CASSPSGNTDTQYF. The chain employs TRBV11-1 and TRBJ2-3, with TRBD2 identical over 7 bases. The CDR3 sequence is 14 residues long. Germline V gene sequence: CDR1 SGHAT, CDR2 FQDESV (reference sequence). With V trimmed by 8 bases and J by 2 bases, 7 bases remained unmatched.

In its sample, this clone was seen once. The chain links TRBV4-3 to TRBJ1-2; 10 bases align to TRBD1. Germline V gene sequence: CDR1 LGHNA, CDR2 YSLEER. The CDR3 totals 14 residues. Losses at the gene ends were 4 bases for V and 4 bases for J; bases not matched to a gene: 3. The CDR3 spells CASSPGQGSYGYTF. Here the CDR3 DNA reads TGCGCCAGCAGCCCGGGACAGGGGAGCTATGGCTACACCTTC.

The V and J genes are TRBV7-9 and TRBJ2-6, with TRBD1 matching over 8 bases. Germline V gene sequence: CDR1 SEHNR, CDR2 FQNEAQ (reference sequence). V lost 3 bases to trimming and J lost 5 bases; unmatched junction nucleotides: 9. CDR3 size: 17 residues. The CDR3 DNA reads TGTGCCAGCAGCTTCTCAGGGGGCCGGGCGAGGGCCAACGTCCTGACTTTC. Translation: CASSFSGGRARANVLTF.

This clone was seen more than once but under ten times. The V and J genes are TRBV5-1 and TRBJ2-3; D is possibly TRBD2 (6 bases). Germline loops: CDR1 SGHRS, CDR2 YFSETQ. V was trimmed by 1 base and J by 6 bases, leaving 15 bases between them. This CDR3 spans 15 amino acids. The CDR3 DNA reads as TGCGCCAGCAGCTTGAGTGGACTACGGTCGGATACGCAGTATTTT. It specifies CASSLSGLRSDTQYF.

J is TRBJ2-1 and V is TRBV15; 9 bases map to TRBD2. The V gene end was trimmed by 0 bases and the J gene end by 3 bases; junction bases not matched to a gene: 3. Germline CDR1 and CDR2: LNHNV and YYDKDF (reference sequence). This CDR3 region has 16 residues. The CDR3 nucleotides are TGTGCCACCAGCAGAGATCGAGCGGGAGGCTACAATGAGCAGTTCTTC. Its protein is CATSRDRAGGYNEQFF. Filled out from reference TRBV15 and TRBJ2-1, the complete variable domain reads DAMVIQNPRYQVTQFGKPVTLSCSQTLNHNVMYWYQQKSSQAPKLLFHYYDKDFNNEADTPDNFQSRRPNTSFCFLDIRSPGLGDTAMYLCATSRDRAGGYNEQFFGPGTRLTVL.